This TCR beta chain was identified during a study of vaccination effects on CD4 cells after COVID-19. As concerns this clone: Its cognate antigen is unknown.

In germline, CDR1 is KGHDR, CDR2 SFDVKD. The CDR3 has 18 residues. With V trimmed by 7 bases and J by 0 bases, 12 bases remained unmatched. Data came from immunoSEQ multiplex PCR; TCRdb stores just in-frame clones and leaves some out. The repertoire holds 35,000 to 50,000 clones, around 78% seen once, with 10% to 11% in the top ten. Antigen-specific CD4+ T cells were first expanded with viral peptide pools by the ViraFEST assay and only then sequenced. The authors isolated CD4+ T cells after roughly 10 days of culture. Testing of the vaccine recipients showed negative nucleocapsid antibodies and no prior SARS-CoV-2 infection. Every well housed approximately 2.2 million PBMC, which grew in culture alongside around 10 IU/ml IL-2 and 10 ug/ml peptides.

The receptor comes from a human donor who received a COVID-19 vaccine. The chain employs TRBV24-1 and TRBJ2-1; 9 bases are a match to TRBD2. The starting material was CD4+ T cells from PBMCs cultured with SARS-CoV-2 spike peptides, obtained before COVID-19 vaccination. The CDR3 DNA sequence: TGTGCCACCAGCCCGGGACTAGCACAACGATTCTCCTACAATGAGCAGTTCTTC. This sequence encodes CATSPGLAQRFSYNEQFF.